In its sample, the clone carrying this T cell receptor beta chain was seen a few times. Its antigen remains unidentified. The V and J ends lost 2 bases and 4 bases, in that order; junction bases with no gene match: 7. Germline V lookup: CDR1 MNHEY, CDR2 SVGEGT. The CDR3 loop spans 16 amino acids. These data originate in a study of T-cell memory formation after mild COVID-19. Study-wide points: CD8+ contracting clones occupied EMRA, while CD4+ ones occupied mainly CM and EM.

Each CDR3 protein is one row after TCRdb ran MiXCR on the 5' RACE reads. The table has around 390,000 distinct CDR3 sequences, roughly 15% seen once; the top ten hold about 22%. The TCR was taken from a man aged 18 to 35 who had mild COVID-19 (a few samples of this study predate the infection). Cell type and time point are not known. Sequenced material: PBMCs or a T cell subset sorted from them (not recorded which). The chain employs TRBV6-2 or TRBV6-3 and TRBJ2-3; 9 bases align to TRBD1. CDR3 sequence: CASSYTRTGAADTQYF. The CDR3 DNA reads as TGTGCCAGCAGTTACACCCGGACAGGGGCCGCAGATACGCAGTATTTT.